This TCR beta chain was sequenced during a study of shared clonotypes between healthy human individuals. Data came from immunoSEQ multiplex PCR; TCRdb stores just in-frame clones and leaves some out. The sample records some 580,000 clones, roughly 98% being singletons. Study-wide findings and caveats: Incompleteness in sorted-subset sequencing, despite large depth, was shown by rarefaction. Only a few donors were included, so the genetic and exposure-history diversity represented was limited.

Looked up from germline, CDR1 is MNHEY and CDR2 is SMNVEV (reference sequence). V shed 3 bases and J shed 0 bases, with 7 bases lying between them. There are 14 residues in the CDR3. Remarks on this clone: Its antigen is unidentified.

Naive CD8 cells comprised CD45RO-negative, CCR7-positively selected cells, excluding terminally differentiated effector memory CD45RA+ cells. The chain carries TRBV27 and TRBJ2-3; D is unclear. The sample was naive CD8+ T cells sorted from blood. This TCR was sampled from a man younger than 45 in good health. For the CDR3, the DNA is TGTGCCAGCAGTTTGCGGCGGAGCACAGATACGCAGTATTTT. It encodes CASSLRRSTDTQYF.